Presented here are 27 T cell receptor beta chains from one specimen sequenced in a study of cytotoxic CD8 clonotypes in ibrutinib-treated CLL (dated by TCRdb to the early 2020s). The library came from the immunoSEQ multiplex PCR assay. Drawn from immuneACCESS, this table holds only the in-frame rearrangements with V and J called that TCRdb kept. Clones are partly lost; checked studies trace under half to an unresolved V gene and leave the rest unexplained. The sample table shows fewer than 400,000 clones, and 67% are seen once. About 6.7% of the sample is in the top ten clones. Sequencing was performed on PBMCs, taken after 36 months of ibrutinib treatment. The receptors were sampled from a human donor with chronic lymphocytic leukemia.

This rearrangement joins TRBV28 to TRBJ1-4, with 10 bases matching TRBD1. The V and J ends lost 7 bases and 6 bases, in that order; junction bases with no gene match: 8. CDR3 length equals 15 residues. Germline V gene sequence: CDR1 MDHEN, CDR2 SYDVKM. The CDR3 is CASTRGQGRYEKLFF. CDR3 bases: TGTGCCAGCACCCGGGGACAGGGGCGCTATGAAAAACTGTTTTTT.

In nucleotides, the CDR3 is TGTGCCAGCAGCTTTCAGGGGGCGCCTACTGAAGCTTTCTTT. It is translated as CASSFQGAPTEAFF. V and J are TRBV5-4 and TRBJ1-1, with 8 bases that match TRBD1. The J segment lost 5 bases and the V segment lost 2 bases, leaving 5 bases of the junction unmatched. The CDR3 contains 14 residues. Germline values: CDR1 SGHNT, CDR2 YYREEE (reference sequence).

The CDR3 here is CASSFLGDGYEQYF. The CDR3 nucleotides read TGTGCCAGCAGCTTTCTTGGGGATGGATACGAGCAGTACTTC. The rearrangement uses TRBV5-4 and TRBJ2-7; D unresolved. The V end lost 2 bases, the J end lost 4 bases, and 13 bases lay between the germline ends. CDR1 and CDR2 from the germline V gene are SGHNT and YYREEE (reference sequence). The CDR3 sequence is 14 residues long.

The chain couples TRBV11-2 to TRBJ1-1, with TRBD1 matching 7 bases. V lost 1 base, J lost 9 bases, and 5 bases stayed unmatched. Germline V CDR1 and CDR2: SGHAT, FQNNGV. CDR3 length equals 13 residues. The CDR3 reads CASSLGGTEKAFF. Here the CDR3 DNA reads TGTGCCAGCAGCTTAGGAGGGACAGAGAAAGCTTTCTTT.

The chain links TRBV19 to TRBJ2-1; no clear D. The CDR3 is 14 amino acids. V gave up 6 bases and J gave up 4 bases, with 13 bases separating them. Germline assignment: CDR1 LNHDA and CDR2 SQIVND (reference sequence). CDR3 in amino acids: CASRVGQLYNEQFF. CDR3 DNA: TGTGCCAGTAGAGTCGGCCAGTTATACAATGAGCAGTTCTTC.

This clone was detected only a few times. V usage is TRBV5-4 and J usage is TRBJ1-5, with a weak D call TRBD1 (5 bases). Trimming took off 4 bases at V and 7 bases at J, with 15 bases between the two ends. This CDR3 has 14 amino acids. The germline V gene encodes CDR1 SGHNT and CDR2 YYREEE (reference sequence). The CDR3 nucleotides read TGTGCCAGCAGCCCAGATGGGGCATTGCAGCCCCAGCATTTT. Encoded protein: CASSPDGALQPQHF.

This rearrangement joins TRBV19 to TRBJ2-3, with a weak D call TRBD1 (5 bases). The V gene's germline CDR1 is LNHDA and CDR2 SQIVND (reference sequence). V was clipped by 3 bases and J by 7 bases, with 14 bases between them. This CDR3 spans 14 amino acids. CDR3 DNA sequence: TGTGCCAGTAGTATTGGGGCAGGGAAGTATACGCAGTATTTT. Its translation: CASSIGAGKYTQYF.

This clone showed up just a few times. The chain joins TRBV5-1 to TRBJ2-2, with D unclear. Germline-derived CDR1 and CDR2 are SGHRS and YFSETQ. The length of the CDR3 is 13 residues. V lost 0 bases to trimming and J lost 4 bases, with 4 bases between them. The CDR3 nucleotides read TGCGCCAGCAGCTTGGATCCCACCGGGGAGCTGTTTTTT. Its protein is CASSLDPTGELFF.

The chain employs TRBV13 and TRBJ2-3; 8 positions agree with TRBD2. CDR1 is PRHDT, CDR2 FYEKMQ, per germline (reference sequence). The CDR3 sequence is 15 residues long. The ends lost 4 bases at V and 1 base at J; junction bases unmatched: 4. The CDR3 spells CASSSRGGGTDTQYF. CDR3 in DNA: TGTGCCAGCAGCTCTCGGGGGGGCGGCACAGATACGCAGTATTTT. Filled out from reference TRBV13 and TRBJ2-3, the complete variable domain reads AAGVIQSPRHLIKEKRETATLKCYPIPRHDTVYWYQQGPGQDPQFLISFYEKMQSDKGSIPDRFSAQQFSDYHSELNMSSLELGDSALYFCASSSRGGGTDTQYFGPGTRLTVL.

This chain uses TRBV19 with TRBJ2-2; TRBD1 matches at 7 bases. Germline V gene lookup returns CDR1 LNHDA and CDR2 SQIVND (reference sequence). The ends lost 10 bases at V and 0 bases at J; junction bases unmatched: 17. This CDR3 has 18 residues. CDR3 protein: CATDPLRQGQSNTGELFF. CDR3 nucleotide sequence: TGTGCCACCGACCCCCTCCGACAGGGCCAATCGAACACCGGGGAGCTGTTTTTT.

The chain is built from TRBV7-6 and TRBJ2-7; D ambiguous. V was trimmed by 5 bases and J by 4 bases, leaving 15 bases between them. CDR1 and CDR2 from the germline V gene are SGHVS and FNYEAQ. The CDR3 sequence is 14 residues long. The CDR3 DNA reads TGTGCCAGCAGCCCTAGTCTAGTTGGGTACGAGCAGTACTTC. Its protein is CASSPSLVGYEQYF.

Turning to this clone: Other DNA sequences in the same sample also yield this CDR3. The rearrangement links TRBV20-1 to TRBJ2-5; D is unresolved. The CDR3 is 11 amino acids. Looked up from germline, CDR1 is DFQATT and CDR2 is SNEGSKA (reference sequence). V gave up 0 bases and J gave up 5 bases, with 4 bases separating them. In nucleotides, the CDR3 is TGCAGTGCTAGAGATCTGGAGACCCAGTACTTC. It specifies CSARDLETQYF.

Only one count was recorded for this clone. The CDR3 DNA follows: TGTGCCAGCTCACCACCTTTAGTCCACTCAGCCTATTTT. The encoded protein is CASSPPLVHSAYF. The genes are TRBV18 and TRBJ2-3; no clear D. Per the germline V gene, CDR1 is KGHSH and CDR2 is LQKENI. The CDR3 length is 13 residues. Trimming left V 0 bases short and J 15 bases short, with 16 bases between.

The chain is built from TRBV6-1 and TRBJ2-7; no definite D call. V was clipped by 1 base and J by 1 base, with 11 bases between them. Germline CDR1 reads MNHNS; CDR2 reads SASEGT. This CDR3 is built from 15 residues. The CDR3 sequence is CASSEGGRKSYEQYF. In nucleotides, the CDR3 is TGTGCCAGCAGTGAAGGAGGACGGAAATCCTACGAGCAGTACTTC.

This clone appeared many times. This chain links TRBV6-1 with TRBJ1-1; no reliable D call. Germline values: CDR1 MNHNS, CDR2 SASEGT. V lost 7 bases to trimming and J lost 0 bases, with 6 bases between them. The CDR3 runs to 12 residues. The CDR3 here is CASMWLNTEAFF. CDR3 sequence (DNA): TGTGCCAGCATGTGGCTGAACACTGAAGCTTTCTTT.

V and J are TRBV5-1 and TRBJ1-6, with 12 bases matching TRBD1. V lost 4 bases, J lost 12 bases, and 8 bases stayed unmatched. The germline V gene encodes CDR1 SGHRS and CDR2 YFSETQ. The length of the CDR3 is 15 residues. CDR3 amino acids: CASSRGQGAFVPLHF. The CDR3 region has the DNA TGCGCCAGCAGCCGGGGACAGGGGGCCTTTGTACCCCTCCACTTT. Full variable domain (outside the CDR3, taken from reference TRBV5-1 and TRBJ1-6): KAGVTQTPRYLIKTRGQQVTLSCSPISGHRSVSWYQQTPGQGLQFLFEYFSETQRNKGNFPGRFSGRQFSNSRSEMNVSTLELGDSALYLCASSRGQGAFVPLHFGNGTRLTVT.

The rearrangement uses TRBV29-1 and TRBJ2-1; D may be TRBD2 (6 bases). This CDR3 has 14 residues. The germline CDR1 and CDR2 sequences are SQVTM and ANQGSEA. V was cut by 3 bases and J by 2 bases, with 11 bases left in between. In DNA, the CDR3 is TGCAGCGTTGATGGACGCGGGACCTACAATGAGCAGTTCTTC. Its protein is CSVDGRGTYNEQFF.

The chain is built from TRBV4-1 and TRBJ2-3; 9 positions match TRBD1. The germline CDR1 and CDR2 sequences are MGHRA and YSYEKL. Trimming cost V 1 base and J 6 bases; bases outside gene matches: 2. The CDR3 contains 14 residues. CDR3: CASSQGTGVDTQYF. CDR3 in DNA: TGCGCCAGCAGCCAAGGGACAGGGGTGGATACGCAGTATTTT.

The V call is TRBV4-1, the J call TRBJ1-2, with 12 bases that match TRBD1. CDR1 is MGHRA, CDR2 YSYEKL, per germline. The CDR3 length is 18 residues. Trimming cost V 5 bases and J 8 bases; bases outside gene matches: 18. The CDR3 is CASSILTKTGTGGEGYTF. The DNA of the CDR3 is TGCGCCAGCAGCATTCTCACGAAAACCGGGACAGGGGGCGAGGGCTACACCTTC.

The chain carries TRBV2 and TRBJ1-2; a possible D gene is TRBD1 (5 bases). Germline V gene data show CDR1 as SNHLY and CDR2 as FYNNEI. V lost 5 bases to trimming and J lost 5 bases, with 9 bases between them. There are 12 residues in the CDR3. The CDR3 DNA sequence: TGTGCCAGCAGTCCTGACAGTTATGGCTACACCTTC. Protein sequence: CASSPDSYGYTF.

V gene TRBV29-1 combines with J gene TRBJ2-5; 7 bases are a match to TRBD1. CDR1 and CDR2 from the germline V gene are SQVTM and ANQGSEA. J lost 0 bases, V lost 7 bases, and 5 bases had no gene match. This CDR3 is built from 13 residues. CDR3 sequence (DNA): TGCAGCGCGGGACAGCTCTACCAAGAGACCCAGTACTTC. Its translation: CSAGQLYQETQYF.

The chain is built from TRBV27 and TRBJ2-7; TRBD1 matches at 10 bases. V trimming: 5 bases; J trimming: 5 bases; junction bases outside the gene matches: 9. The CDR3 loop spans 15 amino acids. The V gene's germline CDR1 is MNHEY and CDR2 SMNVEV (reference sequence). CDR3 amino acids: CASSDFGTGVHEQYF. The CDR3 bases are TGTGCCAGCAGTGACTTCGGGACAGGGGTTCACGAGCAGTACTTC.

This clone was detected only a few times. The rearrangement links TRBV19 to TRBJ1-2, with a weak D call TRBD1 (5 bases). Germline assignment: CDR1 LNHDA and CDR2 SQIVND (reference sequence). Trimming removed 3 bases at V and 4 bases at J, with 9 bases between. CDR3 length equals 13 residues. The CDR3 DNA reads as TGTGCCAGTAGTATTAGGGGAACCTATGGCTACACCTTC. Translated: CASSIRGTYGYTF. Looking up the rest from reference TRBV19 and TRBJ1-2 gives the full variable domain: DGGITQSPKYLFRKEGQNVTLSCEQNLNHDAMYWYRQDPGQGLRLIYYSQIVNDFQKGDIAEGYSVSREKKESFPLTVTSAQKNPTAFYLCASSIRGTYGYTFGSGTRLTVV.

The CDR3 DNA reads as TGTGCCAGCAATGGGGTACGTGATACGCAGTATTTT. Translating it yields CASNGVRDTQYF. The chain employs TRBV6-6 and TRBJ2-3, with D unclear. V lost 7 bases and J lost 6, with 11 bases in between. Germline loops: CDR1 MNHNY, CDR2 SVGAGI (reference sequence). The CDR3 is 12 amino acids.

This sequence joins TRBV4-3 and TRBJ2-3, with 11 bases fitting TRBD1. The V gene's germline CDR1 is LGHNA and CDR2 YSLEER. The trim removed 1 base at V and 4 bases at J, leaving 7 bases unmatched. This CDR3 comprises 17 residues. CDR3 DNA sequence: TGCGCCAGCAGCCAAGGGCTAGGGACAGGGGGTCCAGATACGCAGTATTTT. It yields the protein CASSQGLGTGGPDTQYF.

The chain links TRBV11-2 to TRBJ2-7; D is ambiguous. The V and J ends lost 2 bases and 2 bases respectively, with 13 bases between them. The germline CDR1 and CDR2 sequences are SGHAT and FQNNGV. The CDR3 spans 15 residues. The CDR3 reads CASSLWGRQPYEQYF. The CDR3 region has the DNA TGTGCCAGCAGCTTATGGGGAAGGCAGCCCTACGAGCAGTACTTC.

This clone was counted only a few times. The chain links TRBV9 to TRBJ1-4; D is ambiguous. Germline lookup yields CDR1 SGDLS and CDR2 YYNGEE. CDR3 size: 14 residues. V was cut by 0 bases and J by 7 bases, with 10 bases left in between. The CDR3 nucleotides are TGTGCCAGCAGCGTAGACGCTATTCCTGAAAAACTGTTTTTT. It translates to CASSVDAIPEKLFF.